A single sample is the source of the 13 T cell receptor beta chains below, sequenced in a study of T cell changes during pregnancy in multiple sclerosis. The table came from immunoSEQ multiplex PCR; TCRdb's copy has only in-frame clones and leaves some out. The profile shows nearly 70,000 clones, roughly nine tenths of them singletons. Sequenced material: peripheral blood, taken in the second trimester of pregnancy. The receptors come from a female donor in good health, enrolled as a control in a pregnancy study.

The chain is built from TRBV7-2 and TRBJ1-1; D uncertain. V was shortened by 2 bases and J by 1 base, with 8 bases between the two germline ends. Germline loops: CDR1 SGHTA, CDR2 FQGNSA. The CDR3 loop spans 14 amino acids. The CDR3 loop reads CASSLTSRNTEAFF. In DNA form, the CDR3 reads TGTGCCAGCAGCTTAACCTCGAGGAACACTGAAGCTTTCTTT. Full variable domain (remainder filled in from reference TRBV7-2 and TRBJ1-1): GAGVSQSPSNKVTEKGKDVELRCDPISGHTALYWYRQSLGQGLEFLIYFQGNSAPDKSGLPSDRFSAERTGGSVSTLTIQRTQQEDSAVYLCASSLTSRNTEAFFGQGTRLTVV.

For the CDR3, the DNA is TGTGCCAGCAGCTTAAACTACCTAGCGGGGCCCGGGGAGCTGTTTTTT. This sequence encodes CASSLNYLAGPGELFF. The chain employs TRBV7-3 and TRBJ2-2; 9 bases are shared with TRBD2. The CDR3 runs 16 residues. Trimming at V came to 1 base and at J to 6 bases, leaving 6 bases not matched to a gene. Germline V lookup: CDR1 SGHTA, CDR2 FQGTGA.

This clone was counted a single time. The chain uses TRBV6-1 and TRBJ2-7, with 7 bases matching TRBD1. Germline assignment: CDR1 MNHNS and CDR2 SASEGT. V lost 7 bases and J lost 2; bases outside the gene matches: 5. The CDR3 is 13 amino acids. CDR3 sequence: CASIRDSPYEQYF. CDR3 coding DNA: TGTGCCAGCATCAGGGACAGCCCCTACGAGCAGTACTTC.

The genes are TRBV27 and TRBJ1-5; D possibly corresponds to TRBD1 (6 bases). V dropped 5 bases and J dropped 3 bases, with 14 bases sitting between them. The CDR3 has 15 residues. Looked up from germline, CDR1 is MNHEY and CDR2 is SMNVEV (reference sequence). CDR3 residues: CASSTSRGPNQPQHF. CDR3 sequence (DNA): TGTGCCAGCAGTACCTCCAGGGGCCCCAATCAGCCCCAGCATTTT.

The chain is built from TRBV5-1 and TRBJ2-3; D gene ambiguous. This CDR3 is 14 amino acids long. V was shortened by 0 bases and J by 2 bases, with 7 bases between the two germline ends. Germline V CDR1 and CDR2: SGHRS, YFSETQ. The CDR3 spells CASSLDFSTDTQYF. For the CDR3, the DNA is TGCGCCAGCAGCTTGGACTTTTCCACAGATACGCAGTATTTT.

This clone was recorded once. The chain recombines TRBV18 with TRBJ1-2; TRBD1 is a possible D gene (5 bases). Trimming took 1 base from V and 6 from J, leaving 12 bases between them. Looked up from germline, CDR1 is KGHSH and CDR2 is LQKENI. This CDR3 region has 14 residues. The CDR3 loop reads CASSPLGREDGYTF. DNA for the CDR3: TGTGCCAGCTCACCACTGGGCAGGGAAGATGGCTACACCTTC.

The rearrangement uses TRBV28 and TRBJ2-3; 10 bases are shared with TRBD2. V shed 5 bases, J shed 5 bases, and the junction held 10 bases outside the gene matches. CDR3 length equals 16 residues. Germline V gene sequence: CDR1 MDHEN, CDR2 SYDVKM. CDR3 sequence: CASSENSGGPGDTQYF. For the CDR3, the DNA is TGTGCCAGCAGTGAAAATAGCGGGGGGCCCGGAGATACGCAGTATTTT.

This sequence joins TRBV7-8 and TRBJ1-6; 7 bases line up with TRBD1. The CDR3 length is 15 residues. Per the germline V gene, CDR1 is SGHVS and CDR2 is FQNEAQ. J lost 6 bases, V lost 8 bases, and 10 bases had no gene match. The CDR3 nucleotides read TGTGCCAGCCGCCAGAAACAGGGGCGTAATTCACCCCTCCACTTT. Protein: CASRQKQGRNSPLHF.

The J gene is TRBJ2-1, the V gene TRBV4-3, with TRBD2 identical over 7 bases. Trimming at V came to 0 bases and at J to 2 bases, leaving 4 bases not matched to a gene. This CDR3 is 16 amino acids long. Looked up from germline, CDR1 is LGHNA and CDR2 is YSLEER. CDR3 nucleotides: TGCGCCAGCAGCCAAGAAAGCGGGGTTCCCTACAATGAGCAGTTCTTC. Protein: CASSQESGVPYNEQFF.

The V and J genes are TRBV7-2 and TRBJ2-5, with 16 bases matching TRBD2. Per the germline V gene, CDR1 is SGHTA and CDR2 is FQGNSA. V trimming: 4 bases; J trimming: 3 bases; junction bases outside the gene matches: 8. This CDR3 has 18 amino acids. CDR3 sequence: CASSYSSGTSGGEETQYF. For the CDR3, the DNA is TGTGCCAGCAGCTACTCTTCCGGGACTAGCGGGGGGGAAGAGACCCAGTACTTC.

The gene calls are TRBV29-1 and TRBJ2-4; maybe TRBD1 (6 bases). This CDR3 has 13 amino acids. Germline V CDR1 and CDR2: SQVTM, ANQGSEA. The germline V and J ends were trimmed by 6 bases and 6 bases, with 15 bases remaining between them. The CDR3 loop is CSVEITQGNIQYF. The DNA of the CDR3 is TGCAGCGTGGAGATCACACAGGGAAACATTCAGTACTTC.

This sequence joins TRBV6-6 and TRBJ2-7, with unresolved D. The CDR3 runs to 14 residues. The germline V and J ends were trimmed by 6 bases and 1 base, with 13 bases remaining between them. Germline V lookup: CDR1 MNHNY, CDR2 SVGAGI (reference sequence). The CDR3 protein is CASSQDGRSYEQYF. CDR3 DNA: TGTGCCAGCAGCCAGGATGGTAGGTCCTACGAGCAGTACTTC.

The chain has TRBV28 and TRBJ2-1, with 10 bases lining up with TRBD1. V trimming: 6 bases; J trimming: 0 bases; junction bases outside the gene matches: 8. The CDR3 extends over 17 amino acids. Germline V gives CDR1 MDHEN, CDR2 SYDVKM. The CDR3 DNA is TGTGCCAGCAGATCCGGGACAGGGGCGATCTCCTACAATGAGCAGTTCTTC. This gives the protein CASRSGTGAISYNEQFF.